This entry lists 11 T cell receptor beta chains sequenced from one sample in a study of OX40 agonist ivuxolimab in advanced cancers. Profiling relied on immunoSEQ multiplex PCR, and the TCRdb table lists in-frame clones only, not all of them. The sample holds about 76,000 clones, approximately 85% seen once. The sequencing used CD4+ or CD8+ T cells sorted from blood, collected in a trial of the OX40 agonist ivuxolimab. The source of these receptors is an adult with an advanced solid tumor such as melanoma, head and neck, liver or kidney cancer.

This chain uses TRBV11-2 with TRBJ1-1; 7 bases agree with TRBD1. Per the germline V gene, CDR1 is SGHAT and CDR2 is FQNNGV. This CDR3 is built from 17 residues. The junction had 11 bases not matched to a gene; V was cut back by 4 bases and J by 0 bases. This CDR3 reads CASSSGQVQGLNTEAFF. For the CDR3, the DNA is TGTGCCAGCAGCTCAGGACAGGTCCAAGGGTTGAACACTGAAGCTTTCTTT.

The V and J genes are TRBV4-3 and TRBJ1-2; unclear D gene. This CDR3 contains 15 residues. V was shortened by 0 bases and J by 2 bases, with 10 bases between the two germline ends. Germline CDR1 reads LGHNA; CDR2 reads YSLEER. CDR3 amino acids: CASSQEAALNYGYTF. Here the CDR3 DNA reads TGCGCCAGCAGCCAAGAAGCGGCCTTAAACTATGGCTACACCTTC.

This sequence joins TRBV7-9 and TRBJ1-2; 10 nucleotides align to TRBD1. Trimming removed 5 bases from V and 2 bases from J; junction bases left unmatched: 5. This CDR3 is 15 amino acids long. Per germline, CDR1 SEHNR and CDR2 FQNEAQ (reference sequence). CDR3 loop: CASSPRTGGNYGYTF. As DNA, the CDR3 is TGTGCCAGCAGCCCACGGACAGGGGGAAACTATGGCTACACCTTC.

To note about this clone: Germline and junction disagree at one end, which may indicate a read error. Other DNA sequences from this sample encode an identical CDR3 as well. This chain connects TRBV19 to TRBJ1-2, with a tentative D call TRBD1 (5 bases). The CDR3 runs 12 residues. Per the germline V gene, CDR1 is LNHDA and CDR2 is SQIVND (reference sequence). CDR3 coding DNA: TGTGCCAGTAGTATAGTTCCGGGACCCGTCGCCTTC. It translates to CASSIVPGPVAF.

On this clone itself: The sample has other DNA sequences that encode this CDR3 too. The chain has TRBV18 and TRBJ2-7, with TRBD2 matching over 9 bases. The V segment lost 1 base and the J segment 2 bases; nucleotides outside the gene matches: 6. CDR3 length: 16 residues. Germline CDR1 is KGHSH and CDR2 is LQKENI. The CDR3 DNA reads TGTGCCAGCTCACCACTTATAGCGGGGGCCCCCTACGAGCAGTACTTC. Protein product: CASSPLIAGAPYEQYF.

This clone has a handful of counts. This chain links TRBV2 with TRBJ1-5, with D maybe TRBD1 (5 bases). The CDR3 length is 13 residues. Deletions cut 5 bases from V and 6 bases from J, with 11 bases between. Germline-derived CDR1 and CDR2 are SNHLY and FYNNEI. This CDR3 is CASSRQGIQPQHF. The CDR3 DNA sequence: TGTGCCAGCAGTCGTCAGGGAATTCAGCCCCAGCATTTT.

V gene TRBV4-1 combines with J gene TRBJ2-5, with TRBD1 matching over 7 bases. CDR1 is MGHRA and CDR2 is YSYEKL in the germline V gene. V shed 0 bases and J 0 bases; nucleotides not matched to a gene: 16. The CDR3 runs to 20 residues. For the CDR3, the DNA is TGCGCCAGCAGCCAAGATCGAGCCTTTGGTGGGGGACAGTACCAAGAGACCCAGTACTTC. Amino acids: CASSQDRAFGGGQYQETQYF.

The CDR3 bases are TGTGCCAGCAGTGAAGTACAGGTCTATGGCTACACCTTC. Protein product: CASSEVQVYGYTF. The V gene is TRBV6-1, the J gene TRBJ1-2; tentative D call: TRBD1 (5 bases). Germline CDR1 and CDR2: MNHNS and SASEGT. Trimming removed 1 base at V and 4 bases at J, with 7 bases between. The CDR3 covers 13 residues.

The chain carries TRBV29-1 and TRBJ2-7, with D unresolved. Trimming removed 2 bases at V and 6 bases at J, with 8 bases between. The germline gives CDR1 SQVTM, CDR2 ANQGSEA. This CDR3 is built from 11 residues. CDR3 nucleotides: TGCAGCGTTGAAAACGGTAGCGAGCAGTACTTC. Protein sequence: CSVENGSEQYF.

The CDR3 DNA reads TGTGCCAGCAGCCGGGACAGGATTATAGGGGGAGCTTTCTTT. Protein product: CASSRDRIIGGAFF. The chain uses TRBV7-2 and TRBJ1-1; 8 bases agree with TRBD1. The germline V gene encodes CDR1 SGHTA and CDR2 FQGNSA. The CDR3 runs 14 residues. The V gene end was trimmed by 5 bases and the J gene end by 10 bases; junction bases not matched to a gene: 12.

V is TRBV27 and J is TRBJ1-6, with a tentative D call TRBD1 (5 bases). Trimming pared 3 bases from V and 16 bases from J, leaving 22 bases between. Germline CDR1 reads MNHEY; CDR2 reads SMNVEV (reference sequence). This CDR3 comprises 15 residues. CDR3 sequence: CASSLGSRGPSLLHF. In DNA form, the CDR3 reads TGTGCCAGCAGTTTGGGCAGTCGGGGACCTTCTCTTCTCCACTTT.